The 4 T cell receptor beta chains below all came from one sample that was sequenced in a study of CD8+ T cells in alopecia areata. Reverse transcribed after extraction, RNA yielded cDNA as the sequencing template. The repertoire was sequenced with immunoSEQ multiplex PCR; TCRdb's copy has only in-frame clones and lacks some. The sample holds hundreds of thousands of clones, more than 45% seen once. The specimen comprised CD4+ T cells sorted from blood, sampled at week 0. The receptor set was obtained from a human donor with alopecia areata.

This chain joins TRBV19 and TRBJ2-4; TRBD1 agrees at 9 bases. Trimming took 6 bases from V and 1 from J; bases not matched to a gene: 10. The germline V gene encodes CDR1 LNHDA and CDR2 SQIVND (reference sequence). This CDR3 comprises 17 residues. CDR3 nucleotides: TGTGCCAGTAGACCCGGGACAGGGAGTACGGCCAAAAACATTCAGTACTTC. Translation gives CASRPGTGSTAKNIQYF.

The CDR3 nucleotides read TGCGCCAGCCTACGGGACTTGAACACTGAAGCTTTCTTT. Encoded protein: CASLRDLNTEAFF. The chain joins TRBV5-1 to TRBJ1-1; tentative D call: TRBD1 (5 bases). The germline V gene encodes CDR1 SGHRS and CDR2 YFSETQ. The CDR3 runs to 13 residues. V was cut by 7 bases and J by 0 bases, with 10 bases left in between. The entire variable domain, with the rest obtained from reference TRBV5-1 and TRBJ1-1, is as follows: KAGVTQTPRYLIKTRGQQVTLSCSPISGHRSVSWYQQTPGQGLQFLFEYFSETQRNKGNFPGRFSGRQFSNSRSEMNVSTLELGDSALYLCASLRDLNTEAFFGQGTRLTVV.

This clone appeared a few times. The gene calls are TRBV29-1 and TRBJ2-7; possibly TRBD1 or TRBD2 for D (5 bases each). Germline CDR1 is SQVTM and CDR2 is ANQGSEA. The CDR3 is 14 residues long. V gave up 6 bases and J gave up 0 bases, with 15 bases separating them. The CDR3 sequence: CSVNPGTGSYEQYF. The CDR3 nucleotides are TGCAGCGTCAATCCCGGGACGGGCTCCTACGAGCAGTACTTC.

In this sample, this clone turned up many times. This chain links TRBV7-2 with TRBJ1-1; no reliable D call. Looked up from germline, CDR1 is SGHTA and CDR2 is FQGNSA. The V end lost 6 bases, the J end lost 11 bases, and 19 bases lay between the germline ends. CDR3 length equals 13 residues. The CDR3 sequence: CASRYPSSGAAFF. CDR3 coding DNA: TGTGCCAGCAGATACCCCAGCAGCGGAGCGGCTTTCTTT.